This record covers a single T cell receptor (beta chain). Its antigen is unknown. These data originate in a study of T cell responses to AZD1222 COVID-19 vaccine. Profiled with immunoSEQ multiplex PCR; TCRdb holds only in-frame clones, not every one. The sample lists almost 55,000 clones, 84% seen once, with about 9.4% in the top ten. Study results and caveats: Along spike, vaccine-associated CD4 TCRs were found throughout, with dominance at 160-218 and 743-854. A mostly white British donor set with more females was recruited, and clonal diversity was possibly underestimated. Repertoires were obtained only post-peak T cell response.

Here the sequenced sample was peripheral blood, taken on day 0 of AZD1222 vaccination. The TCR comes from an adult in good health.

This chain's CDR3 is CASSQERQVAYNSPLHF. The CDR3 DNA reads as TGTGCCAGCAGCCAAGAACGGCAGGTCGCCTATAATTCACCCCTCCACTTT. The chain is built from TRBV3-1 (or the pseudogene TRBV3-2) and TRBJ1-6; D unresolved. Germline V lookup: CDR1 LGHDT, CDR2 YNNKEL (reference sequence). The CDR3 has 17 residues. Trimming took 0 bases from V and 2 from J, leaving 11 bases between them.